The 17 T cell receptor beta chains reported below all come from one sample, sequenced in a study of blood T cell repertoires in COVID-19. Only in-frame clones appear in the TCRdb table, and some are missing; sequencing was by immunoSEQ multiplex PCR. Of around 250,000 clones listed, roughly 85% were seen once; the top ten hold 5% to 6.5%. The sequenced sample consisted of peripheral blood. Receptor source: a man over 45 with active or convalescent COVID-19.

The J gene is TRBJ1-3, the V gene TRBV2; D not certain. Germline CDR1 reads SNHLY; CDR2 reads FYNNEI. The length of the CDR3 is 15 residues. The V gene lost 7 bases and the J gene lost 4 bases, with 17 bases spanning the gap. The CDR3 nucleotides read TGTGCCAGCACCGTGGGGAGGGTTTCAGGAAACACCATATATTTT. Amino acid sequence: CASTVGRVSGNTIYF.

The genes are TRBV7-8 and TRBJ2-7, with 10 bases aligning to TRBD2. Germline V gene lookup returns CDR1 SGHVS and CDR2 FQNEAQ. This CDR3 is 15 amino acids long. V was clipped by 1 base and J by 3 bases; unmatched bases: 3. The CDR3 DNA is TGTGCCAGCAGCTTAGGTGGGACTAGCGTCTACGAGCAGTACTTC. Protein sequence: CASSLGGTSVYEQYF. The full variable domain, its missing parts supplied by reference TRBV7-8 and TRBJ2-7, is GAGVSQSPRYKVAKRGQDVALRCDPISGHVSLFWYQQALGQGPEFLTYFQNEAQLDKSGLPSDRFFAERPEGSVSTLKIQRTQQEDSAVYLCASSLGGTSVYEQYFGPGTRLTVT.

The chain joins TRBV5-1 to TRBJ2-7, with D perhaps TRBD2 (6 bases). The CDR3 is 14 amino acids. Germline CDR1 SGHRS, CDR2 YFSETQ. With 0 bases removed from V and 3 bases from J, the gap between germline ends came to 10 bases. DNA of the CDR3: TGCGCCAGCAGCTTGGCTTTCGGGGGCTACGAGCAGTACTTC. It codes for CASSLAFGGYEQYF. The full variable domain, in which reference TRBV5-1 and TRBJ2-7 provide the parts outside the CDR3, is KAGVTQTPRYLIKTRGQQVTLSCSPISGHRSVSWYQQTPGQGLQFLFEYFSETQRNKGNFPGRFSGRQFSNSRSEMNVSTLELGDSALYLCASSLAFGGYEQYFGPGTRLTVT.

J is TRBJ2-3 and V is TRBV10-3; possibly TRBD1 for D (5 bases). Germline V gene lookup returns CDR1 ENHRY and CDR2 SYGVKD. This CDR3 comprises 14 residues. Trimming removed 5 bases at V and 1 base at J, with 10 bases between. As DNA, the CDR3 is TGTGCCATCAGTTCGTCGACAGGCACAGATACGCAGTATTTT. It codes for CAISSSTGTDTQYF.

The chain uses TRBV27 and TRBJ2-3; TRBD2 might be the D (6 bases). V was clipped by 4 bases and J by 0 bases, with 14 bases between them. Germline CDR1 reads MNHEY; CDR2 reads SMNVEV (reference sequence). The CDR3 covers 16 residues. The CDR3 reads CASSSGLQTSTDTQYF. As DNA, the CDR3 is TGTGCCAGCAGTTCGGGACTCCAAACTAGCACAGATACGCAGTATTTT.

The chain is built from TRBV28 and TRBJ1-5, with D uncertain. The CDR3 covers 14 residues. Trimming took 5 bases from V and 4 from J, leaving 12 bases between them. Per germline, CDR1 MDHEN and CDR2 SYDVKM. CDR3 sequence (DNA): TGTGCCAGCAGTCACCACTTCAGGAATCAGCCCCAGCATTTT. Translating it yields CASSHHFRNQPQHF.

The rearrangement uses TRBV14 and TRBJ2-3; the match to TRBD1 covers 12 bases. The CDR3 extends over 18 amino acids. V lost 4 bases and J lost 4; bases outside the gene matches: 12. CDR1 and CDR2 (germline): SGHDN, FVKESK. The CDR3 here is CASSPNRDRGRFADTQYF. The DNA of the CDR3 is TGTGCCAGCAGCCCCAACAGGGACAGGGGGCGTTTCGCAGATACGCAGTATTTT.

The chain has TRBV28 and TRBJ2-7; a weak D match, TRBD2 (5 bases). Trimming cost V 5 bases and J 2 bases, with 13 bases left between them. The germline gives CDR1 MDHEN, CDR2 SYDVKM. The CDR3 has 14 residues. In DNA, the CDR3 is TGTGCCAGCAGTCGAGGACTGGGCCCCTACGAGCAGTACTTC. Translating it yields CASSRGLGPYEQYF. The full variable domain, its missing parts supplied by reference TRBV28 and TRBJ2-7, is DVKVTQSSRYLVKRTGEKVFLECVQDMDHENMFWYRQDPGLGLRLIYFSYDVKMKEKGDIPEGYSVSREKKERFSLILESASTNQTSMYLCASSRGLGPYEQYFGPGTRLTVT.

This clone was counted once. The rearrangement uses TRBV7-9 and TRBJ1-1; D is possibly TRBD1 (6 bases). CDR1 SEHNR and CDR2 FQNEAQ come from the germline V gene (reference sequence). Trimming removed 6 bases at V and 3 bases at J, with 20 bases between. The CDR3 has 16 residues. The CDR3 region has the DNA TGTGCCAGCAGTCCGGAGACGGGGGGCGCGGACACTGAAGCTTTCTTT. It yields the protein CASSPETGGADTEAFF.

The J gene is TRBJ2-3, the V gene TRBV7-9, with D possibly TRBD2 on 5 matching bases. CDR3 length equals 16 residues. The germline CDR1 and CDR2 sequences are SEHNR and FQNEAQ (reference sequence). V dropped 5 bases and J dropped 0 bases, with 15 bases sitting between them. Written as DNA, the CDR3 is TGTGCCAGCAGCACCCGGACTGTGGCTAGCACAGATACGCAGTATTTT. Protein: CASSTRTVASTDTQYF.

CDR3 bases: TGTGCCAGCAGTCTAGTGAGCCCTAGCAATCAGCCCCAGCATTTT. It is translated as CASSLVSPSNQPQHF. V usage is TRBV28 and J usage is TRBJ1-5; D uncertain. Deletions cut 5 bases from V and 0 bases from J, with 11 bases between. The length of the CDR3 is 15 residues. CDR1 MDHEN and CDR2 SYDVKM come from the germline V gene.

The J gene is TRBJ2-1, the V gene TRBV7-7, with TRBD2 matching over 8 bases. V was clipped by 4 bases and J by 9 bases; unmatched bases: 14. The CDR3 loop spans 16 amino acids. Per germline, CDR1 SSHAT and CDR2 FNYEAQ (reference sequence). The chain's CDR3 is CASSSEGLVGRGEQFF. The CDR3 DNA reads as TGTGCCAGCAGCTCGGAGGGACTAGTTGGTCGAGGTGAGCAGTTCTTC.

CDR3 bases: TGTGCCAGCAGTTTAAGGCCACTAGCGATTCCCTACAATGAGCAGTTCTTC. It encodes CASSLRPLAIPYNEQFF. The chain carries TRBV27 and TRBJ2-1, with 7 bases fitting TRBD2. V lost 2 bases and J lost 2; bases outside the gene matches: 9. The CDR3 loop spans 17 amino acids. CDR1 MNHEY and CDR2 SMNVEV come from the germline V gene (reference sequence).

This clone has more than one count but fewer than ten. The V gene is TRBV7-6, the J gene TRBJ2-2, with unresolved D. The germline V gene has CDR1 SGHVS and CDR2 FNYEAQ. The CDR3 extends over 12 amino acids. Trimming pared 5 bases from V and 7 bases from J, leaving 8 bases between. The CDR3 is CASSPSYGELFF. The CDR3 DNA sequence: TGTGCCAGCAGCCCATCCTACGGGGAGCTGTTTTTT.

In this sample, this clone turned up a few times. This rearrangement joins TRBV3-1 (or the pseudogene TRBV3-2) to TRBJ2-5, with 7 positions matching TRBD1. Germline V gene data show CDR1 as LGHDT and CDR2 as YNNKEL (reference sequence). With V trimmed by 2 bases and J by 5 bases, 5 bases remained unmatched. The CDR3 contains 14 residues. In DNA form, the CDR3 reads TGTGCCAGCAGCCAACGAGGGGGACAGGAGACCCAGTACTTC. This encodes CASSQRGGQETQYF.

This rearrangement joins TRBV7-3 to TRBJ2-2; 7 bases match TRBD1. The CDR3 is made up of 15 amino acids. The junction had 4 bases not matched to a gene; V was cut back by 4 bases and J by 2 bases. Germline V CDR1 and CDR2: SGHTA, FQGTGA. Written as DNA, the CDR3 is TGTGCCAGCAGCTCCCGACAGGGAAACACCGGGGAGCTGTTTTTT. Its translation is CASSSRQGNTGELFF.

The gene calls are TRBV14 and TRBJ1-1; unclear D gene. This CDR3 comprises 13 residues. Trimming removed 4 bases at V and 3 bases at J, with 9 bases between. CDR1 is SGHDN, CDR2 FVKESK, per germline. The CDR3 loop reads CASSRGTHTEAFF. The CDR3 nucleotides are TGTGCCAGCAGCCGCGGTACCCACACTGAAGCTTTCTTT.